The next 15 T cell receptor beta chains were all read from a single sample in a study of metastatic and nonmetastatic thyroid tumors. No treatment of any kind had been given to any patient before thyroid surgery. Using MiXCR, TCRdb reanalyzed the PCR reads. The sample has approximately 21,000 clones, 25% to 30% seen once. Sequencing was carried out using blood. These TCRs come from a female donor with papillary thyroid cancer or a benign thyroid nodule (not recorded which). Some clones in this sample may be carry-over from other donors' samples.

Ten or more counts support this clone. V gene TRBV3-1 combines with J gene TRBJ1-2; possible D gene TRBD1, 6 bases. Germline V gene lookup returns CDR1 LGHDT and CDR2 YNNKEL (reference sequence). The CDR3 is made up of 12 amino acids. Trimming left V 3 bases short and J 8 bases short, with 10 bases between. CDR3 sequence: CASSQGAKGYTF. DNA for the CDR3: TGTGCCAGCAGCCAGGGGGCGAAAGGCTACACCTTC.

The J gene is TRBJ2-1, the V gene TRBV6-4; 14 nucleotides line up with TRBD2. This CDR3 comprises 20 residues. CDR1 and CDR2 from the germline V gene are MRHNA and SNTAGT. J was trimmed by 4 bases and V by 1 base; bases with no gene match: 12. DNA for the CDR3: TGTGCCAGCAGTGACTTCGGGACTAGCGGGAGAAAGAGGGGATACAATGAGCAGTTCTTC. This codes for CASSDFGTSGRKRGYNEQFF.

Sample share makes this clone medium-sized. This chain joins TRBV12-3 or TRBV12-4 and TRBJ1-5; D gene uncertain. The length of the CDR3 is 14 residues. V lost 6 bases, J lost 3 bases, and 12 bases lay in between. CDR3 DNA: TGTGCCAGCAGGTTGGGTGGAGCCAATCAGCCCCAGCATTTT. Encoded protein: CASRLGGANQPQHF.

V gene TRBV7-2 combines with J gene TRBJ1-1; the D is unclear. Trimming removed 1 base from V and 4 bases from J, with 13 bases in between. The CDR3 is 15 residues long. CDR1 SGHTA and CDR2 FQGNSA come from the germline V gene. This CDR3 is CASSLDWRASTEAFF. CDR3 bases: TGTGCCAGCAGCTTAGACTGGCGGGCATCCACTGAAGCTTTCTTT.

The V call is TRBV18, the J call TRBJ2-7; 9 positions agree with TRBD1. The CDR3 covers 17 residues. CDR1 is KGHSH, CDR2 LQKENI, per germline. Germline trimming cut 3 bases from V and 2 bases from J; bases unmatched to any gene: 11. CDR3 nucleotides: TGTGCCAGCTCACCGCAGGGACAGGGATCAAGACCCTACGAGCAGTACTTC. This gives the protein CASSPQGQGSRPYEQYF.

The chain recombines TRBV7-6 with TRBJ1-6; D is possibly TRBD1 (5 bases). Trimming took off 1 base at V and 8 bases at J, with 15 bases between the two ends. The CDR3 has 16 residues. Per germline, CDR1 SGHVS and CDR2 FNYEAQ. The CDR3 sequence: CASSLEAGAIDSPLHF. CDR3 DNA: TGTGCCAGCAGCTTAGAAGCCGGGGCAATTGATTCACCCCTCCACTTT.

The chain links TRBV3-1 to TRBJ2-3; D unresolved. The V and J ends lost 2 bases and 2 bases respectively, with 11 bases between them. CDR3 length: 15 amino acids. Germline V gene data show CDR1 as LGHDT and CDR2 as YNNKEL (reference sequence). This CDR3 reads CASSQSPNPTDTQYF. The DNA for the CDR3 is TGTGCCAGCAGCCAATCACCTAATCCCACAGATACGCAGTATTTT.

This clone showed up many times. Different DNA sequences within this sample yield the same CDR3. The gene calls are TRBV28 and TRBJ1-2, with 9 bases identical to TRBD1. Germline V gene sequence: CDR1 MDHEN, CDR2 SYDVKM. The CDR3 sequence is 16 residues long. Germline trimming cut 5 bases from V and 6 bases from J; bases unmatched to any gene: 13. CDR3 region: CASSGFRGTGSDGYTF. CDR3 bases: TGTGCCAGCAGTGGGTTTCGTGGGACAGGGTCCGATGGCTACACCTTC.

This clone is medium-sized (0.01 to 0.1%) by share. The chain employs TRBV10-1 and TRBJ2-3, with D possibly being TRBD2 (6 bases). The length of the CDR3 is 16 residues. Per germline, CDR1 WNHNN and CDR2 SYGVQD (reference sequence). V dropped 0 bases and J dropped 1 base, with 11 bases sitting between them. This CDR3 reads CASSESEGLGTDTQYF. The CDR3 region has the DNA TGCGCCAGCAGTGAGTCGGAGGGGTTGGGCACAGATACGCAGTATTTT.

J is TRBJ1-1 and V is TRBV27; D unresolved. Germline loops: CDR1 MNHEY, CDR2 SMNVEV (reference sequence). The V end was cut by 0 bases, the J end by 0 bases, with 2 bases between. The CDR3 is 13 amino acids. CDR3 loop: CASSLSVNTEAFF. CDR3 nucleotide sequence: TGTGCCAGCAGTTTATCTGTGAACACTGAAGCTTTCTTT.

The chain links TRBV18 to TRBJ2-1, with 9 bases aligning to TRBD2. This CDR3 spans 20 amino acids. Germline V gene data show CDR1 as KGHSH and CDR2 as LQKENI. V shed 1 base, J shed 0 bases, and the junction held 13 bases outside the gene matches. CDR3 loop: CASSPLELAGTKSSYNEQFF. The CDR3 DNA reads TGTGCCAGCTCACCACTGGAACTAGCGGGTACCAAGAGCTCCTACAATGAGCAGTTCTTC. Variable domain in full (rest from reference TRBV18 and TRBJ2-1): NAGVMQNPRHLVRRRGQEARLRCSPMKGHSHVYWYRQLPEEGLKFMVYLQKENIIDESGMPKERFSAEFPKEGPSILRIQQVVRGDSAAYFCASSPLELAGTKSSYNEQFFGPGTRLTVL.

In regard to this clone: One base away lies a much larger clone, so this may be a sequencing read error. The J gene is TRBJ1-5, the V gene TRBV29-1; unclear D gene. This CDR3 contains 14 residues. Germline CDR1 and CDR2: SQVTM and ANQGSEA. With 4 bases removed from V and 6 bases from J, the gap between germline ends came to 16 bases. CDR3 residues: CSVVFRHCSQPQHF. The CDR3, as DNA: TGCAGCGTTGTTTTCCGACACTGCAGTCAGCCCCAGCATTTT.

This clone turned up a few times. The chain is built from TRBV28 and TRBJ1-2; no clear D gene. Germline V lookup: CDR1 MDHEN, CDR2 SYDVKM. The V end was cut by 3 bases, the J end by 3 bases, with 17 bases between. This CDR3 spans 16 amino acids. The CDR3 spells CASSFPRGGRHYGYTF. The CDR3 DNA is TGTGCCAGCAGTTTTCCAAGAGGTGGACGGCACTATGGCTACACCTTC.

CDR3 region: CASARGGQYYEQYF. Here the CDR3 DNA reads TGTGCCAGCGCGAGGGGGGGACAGTACTACGAGCAGTACTTC. The chain couples TRBV12-3 or TRBV12-4 to TRBJ2-7; the D gene could be TRBD1 or TRBD2 (7 bases each). CDR3 size: 14 residues. The V end lost 8 bases, the J end lost 3 bases, and 17 bases lay between the germline ends.

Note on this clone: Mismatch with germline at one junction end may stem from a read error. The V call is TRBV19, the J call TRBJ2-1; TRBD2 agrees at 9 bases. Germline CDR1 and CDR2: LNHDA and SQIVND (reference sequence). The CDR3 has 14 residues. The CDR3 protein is CASIGLAPSNDQFF. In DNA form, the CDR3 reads TGTGCCAGTATCGGACTAGCGCCGAGCAATGATCAGTTCTTC.